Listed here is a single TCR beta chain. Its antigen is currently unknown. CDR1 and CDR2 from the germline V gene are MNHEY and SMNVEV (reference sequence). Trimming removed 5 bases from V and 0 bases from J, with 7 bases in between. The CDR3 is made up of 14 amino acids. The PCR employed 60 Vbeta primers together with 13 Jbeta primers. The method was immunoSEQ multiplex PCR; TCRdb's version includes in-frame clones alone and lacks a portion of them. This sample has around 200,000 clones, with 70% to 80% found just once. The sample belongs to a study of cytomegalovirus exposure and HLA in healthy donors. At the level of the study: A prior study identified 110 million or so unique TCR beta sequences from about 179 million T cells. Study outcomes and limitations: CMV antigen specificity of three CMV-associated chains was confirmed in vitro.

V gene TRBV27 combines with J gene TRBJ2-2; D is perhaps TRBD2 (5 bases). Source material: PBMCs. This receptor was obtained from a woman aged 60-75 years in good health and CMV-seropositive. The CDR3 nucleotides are TGTGCCAGCAGTGGACTTGCGAACACCGGGGAGCTGTTTTTT. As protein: CASSGLANTGELFF.